This T cell receptor beta chain was observed in a study of T cell repertoires in cytomegalovirus infection. At the level of the study: Public TCR beta signatures provided an indication of both CMV infection and a matching HLA type. Study outcomes and limitations: Predominance within the ex vivo response was attributable to HLA-C-restricted CMV-specific TCR beta clonotypes. Summed public TCR beta family frequency identified CMV carriers bearing the relevant HLA.

This clonotype was observed a few times. Its antigen is unknown. The CDR3 runs to 17 residues. The germline V gene encodes CDR1 LNHDA and CDR2 SQIVND (reference sequence). The V segment lost 0 bases and the J segment 3 bases; nucleotides outside the gene matches: 6. TCRdb re-called the reads with MiXCR, one entry per CDR3 protein. The profile shows about 260,000 distinct CDR3 sequences, roughly 15% of them singletons. This clonotype was obtained from a human donor in good health (CMV status not recorded). Some clones in this sample may be carry-over from other donors' samples. This chain uses TRBV19 with TRBJ1-5; 9 bases map to TRBD1. The specimen sequenced was PBMCs. The CDR3 region is CASSIDRGTGNNQPQHF. In DNA, the CDR3 is TGTGCCAGTAGTATAGATCGTGGGACAGGGAACAATCAGCCCCAGCATTTT.